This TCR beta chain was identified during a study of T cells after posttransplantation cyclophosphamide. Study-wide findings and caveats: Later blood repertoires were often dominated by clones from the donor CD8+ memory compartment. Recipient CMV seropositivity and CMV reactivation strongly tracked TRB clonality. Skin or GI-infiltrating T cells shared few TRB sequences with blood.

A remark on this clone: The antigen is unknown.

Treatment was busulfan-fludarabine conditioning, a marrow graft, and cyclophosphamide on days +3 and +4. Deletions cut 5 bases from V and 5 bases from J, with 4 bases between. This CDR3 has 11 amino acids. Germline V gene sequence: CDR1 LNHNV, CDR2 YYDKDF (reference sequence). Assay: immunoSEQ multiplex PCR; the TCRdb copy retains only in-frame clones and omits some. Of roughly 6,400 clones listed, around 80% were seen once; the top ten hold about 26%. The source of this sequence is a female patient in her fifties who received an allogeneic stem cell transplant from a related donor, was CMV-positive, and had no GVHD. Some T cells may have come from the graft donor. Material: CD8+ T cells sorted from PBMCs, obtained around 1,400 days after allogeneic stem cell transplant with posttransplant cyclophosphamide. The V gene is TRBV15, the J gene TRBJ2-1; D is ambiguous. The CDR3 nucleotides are TGTGCCACCAGCGAGAACAATGAGCAGTTCTTC. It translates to CATSENNEQFF. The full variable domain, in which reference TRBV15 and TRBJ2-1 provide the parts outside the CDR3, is DAMVIQNPRYQVTQFGKPVTLSCSQTLNHNVMYWYQQKSSQAPKLLFHYYDKDFNNEADTPDNFQSRRPNTSFCFLDIRSPGLGDTAMYLCATSENNEQFFGPGTRLTVL.